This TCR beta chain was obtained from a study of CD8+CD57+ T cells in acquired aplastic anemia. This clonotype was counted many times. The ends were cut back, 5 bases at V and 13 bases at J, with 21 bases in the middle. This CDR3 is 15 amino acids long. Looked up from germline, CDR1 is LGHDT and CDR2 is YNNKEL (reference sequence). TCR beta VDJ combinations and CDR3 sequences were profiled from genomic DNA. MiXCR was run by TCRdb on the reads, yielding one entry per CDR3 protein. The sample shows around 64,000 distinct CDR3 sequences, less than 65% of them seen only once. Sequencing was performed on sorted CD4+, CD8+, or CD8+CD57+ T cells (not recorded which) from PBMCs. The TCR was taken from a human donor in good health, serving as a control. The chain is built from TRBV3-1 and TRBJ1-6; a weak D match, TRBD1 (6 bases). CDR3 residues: CASSLGGTGPSPLHF. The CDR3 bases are TGTGCCAGCAGCTTAGGAGGTACAGGGCCGTCCCCCCTCCACTTT.